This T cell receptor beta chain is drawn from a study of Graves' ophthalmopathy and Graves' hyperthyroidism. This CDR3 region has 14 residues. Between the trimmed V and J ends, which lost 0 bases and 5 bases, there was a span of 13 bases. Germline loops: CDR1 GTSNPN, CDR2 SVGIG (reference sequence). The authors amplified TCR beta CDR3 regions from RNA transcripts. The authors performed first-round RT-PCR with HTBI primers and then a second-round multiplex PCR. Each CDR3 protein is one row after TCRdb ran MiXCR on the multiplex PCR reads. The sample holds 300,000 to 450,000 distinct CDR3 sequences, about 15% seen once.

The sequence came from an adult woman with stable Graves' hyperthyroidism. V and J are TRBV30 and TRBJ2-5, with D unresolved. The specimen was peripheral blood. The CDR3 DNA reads TGTGCCTGGAGTGTAGCTAGAGGTGTGGAGACCCAGTACTTC. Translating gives CAWSVARGVETQYF. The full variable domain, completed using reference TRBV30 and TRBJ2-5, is SQTIHQWPATLVQPVGSPLSLECTVEGTSNPNLYWYRQAAGRGLQLLFYSVGIGQISSEVPQNLSASRPQDRQFILSSKKLLLSDSGFYLCAWSVARGVETQYFGPGTRLLVL.